Following are 22 T cell receptor beta chains from one sample sequenced in a study of shared clonotypes between healthy human individuals. The protocol was immunoSEQ multiplex PCR, while the TCRdb copy is restricted to in-frame clones and leaves out a portion. The sample contains 300,000 to 400,000 clones, 87% of which appear only once. The sequenced sample was memory CD8+ T cells sorted from blood. Subset here: CD45RO+ cells pooled with CCR7-negative TemRA cells. The receptors come from a young man in good health.

This clone was observed once. The chain employs TRBV6-1 and TRBJ2-7; 8 bases agree with TRBD2. CDR1 and CDR2 from the germline V gene are MNHNS and SASEGT. V lost 6 bases, J lost 4 bases, and 11 bases stayed unmatched. The CDR3 consists of 15 residues. In DNA form, the CDR3 reads TGTGCCAGCAGATGGGGAGAGACTAGCGATTACGAGCAGTACTTC. Amino acid sequence: CASRWGETSDYEQYF.

This chain connects TRBV28 to TRBJ2-7; D is possibly TRBD2 (5 bases). The germline V and J ends were trimmed by 7 bases and 0 bases, with 13 bases remaining between them. The germline V gene encodes CDR1 MDHEN and CDR2 SYDVKM. This CDR3 spans 14 amino acids. CDR3 nucleotides: TGTGCCAGCAAACTGGCACTAGACTCCTACGAGCAGTACTTC. Protein product: CASKLALDSYEQYF.

This chain links TRBV28 with TRBJ1-1; no firm D call. The germline CDR1 and CDR2 sequences are MDHEN and SYDVKM. Trimming took off 5 bases at V and 4 bases at J, with 5 bases between the two ends. This CDR3 spans 11 amino acids. CDR3 in DNA: TGTGCCAGCAGTCTCTCCACTGAAGCTTTCTTT. Amino acid sequence: CASSLSTEAFF.

V usage is TRBV6-6 and J usage is TRBJ2-1; TRBD2 matches 10 bases. The ends lost 4 bases at V and 3 bases at J; junction bases unmatched: 6. CDR3 length equals 16 residues. Germline CDR1 reads MNHNY; CDR2 reads SVGAGI (reference sequence). CDR3 sequence reads: CASSSIAGGLYNEQFF. The DNA for the CDR3 is TGTGCCAGCAGTTCCATAGCGGGAGGACTCTACAATGAGCAGTTCTTC.

This chain connects TRBV7-9 to TRBJ2-1, with 7 bases fitting TRBD2. CDR3 length: 16 residues. V lost 4 bases, J lost 2 bases, and 8 bases stayed unmatched. The germline V gene encodes CDR1 SEHNR and CDR2 FQNEAQ (reference sequence). The CDR3 DNA reads TGTGCCAGCAGCTCCCTTACTAGCGAGACCTACAATGAGCAGTTCTTC. Translated: CASSSLTSETYNEQFF. Variable domain in full (rest from reference TRBV7-9 and TRBJ2-1): DTGVSQNPRHKITKRGQNVTFRCDPISEHNRLYWYRQTLGQGPEFLTYFQNEAQLEKSRLLSDRFSAERPKGSFSTLEIQRTEQGDSAMYLCASSSLTSETYNEQFFGPGTRLTVL.

The chain combines TRBV4-1 with TRBJ2-7; TRBD2 aligns across 10 bases. The CDR3 length is 17 residues. The trim removed 3 bases at V and 0 bases at J, leaving 8 bases unmatched. Germline CDR1 MGHRA, CDR2 YSYEKL. The CDR3 nucleotides read TGCGCCAGCAGCCAGATCCCACTAGCGGGGCCCTCCTACGAGCAGTACTTC. Translating gives CASSQIPLAGPSYEQYF.

This clone was observed many times. The CDR3 region has the DNA TGTGCCAGCAGCGGAGGTCTAGGCGGGACCTACAATGAGCAGTTCTTC. Protein product: CASSGGLGGTYNEQFF. The rearrangement links TRBV9 to TRBJ2-1; D might be TRBD2 (6 bases). Germline V CDR1 and CDR2: SGDLS, YYNGEE. V was cut by 3 bases and J by 2 bases, with 15 bases left in between. The CDR3 contains 16 residues.

V and J are TRBV5-4 and TRBJ1-2; D is uncertain. From germline, CDR1 is SGHNT and CDR2 YYREEE (reference sequence). The CDR3 is 15 residues long. The ends were cut back, 5 bases at V and 4 bases at J, with 18 bases in the middle. The CDR3: CASSFSGSLLYGYTF. The CDR3 nucleotides are TGTGCCAGCAGTTTTTCAGGATCCCTACTCTATGGCTACACCTTC.

The chain recombines TRBV25-1 with TRBJ1-1; 7 bases align to TRBD1. The CDR3 extends over 11 amino acids. Germline V gives CDR1 MGHDK, CDR2 SYGVNS. The J segment lost 4 bases and the V segment lost 8 bases, leaving 1 base of the junction unmatched. For the CDR3, the DNA is TGTGCCAGCTGGACAGGCACTGAAGCTTTCTTT. Translated, it gives CASWTGTEAFF.

With respect to this clone: Because it lacks the conserved phenylalanine or tryptophan at the end, this CDR3 is likely a read error. It is unclear where the CDR3 begins or ends on the DNA, so no DNA is shown, and the CDR3 is as TCRdb lists it. CDR3 sequence: CSVDGPRDRPSRP. The rearrangement uses TRBV29-1 and TRBJ2-7; the tabulated D call, TRBD1, remains unverified against the DNA. The CDR3 comprises 13 residues, both ends counted. Germline V gives CDR1 SQVTM, CDR2 ANQGSEA.

Of note for this clone: Other DNA variants within this sample encode the same CDR3. The chain uses TRBV7-9 and TRBJ2-7; 8 nucleotides agree with TRBD1. J was trimmed by 4 bases and V by 1 base; bases with no gene match: 6. The V gene's germline CDR1 is SEHNR and CDR2 FQNEAQ (reference sequence). The CDR3 loop spans 15 amino acids. The CDR3 reads CASSLDRQGAYEQYF. The CDR3 region has the DNA TGTGCCAGCAGCTTAGATCGCCAGGGGGCGTACGAGCAGTACTTC.

This clone has a handful of counts. In the same sample, other DNA sequences code for this CDR3. The V call is TRBV9, the J call TRBJ2-7; D perhaps matches TRBD2 (5 bases). The CDR3 length is 14 residues. Trimming cost V 1 base and J 2 bases, with 10 bases left between them. Per the germline V gene, CDR1 is SGDLS and CDR2 is YYNGEE. This CDR3 is CASSVSSGAYEQYF. CDR3 coding DNA: TGTGCCAGCAGCGTATCGTCCGGGGCCTACGAGCAGTACTTC.

The count of this clone is one. J is TRBJ2-2 and V is TRBV2, with D perhaps TRBD2 (5 bases). The CDR3 contains 17 residues. Germline loops: CDR1 SNHLY, CDR2 FYNNEI. Trimming removed 4 bases from V and 0 bases from J, with 15 bases in between. CDR3: CASSAGYIYSNTGELFF. The DNA for the CDR3 is TGTGCCAGCAGTGCGGGATACATCTATTCGAACACCGGGGAGCTGTTTTTT.

This sequence joins TRBV7-2 and TRBJ1-2, with D maybe TRBD1 (6 bases). The CDR3 covers 18 residues. Between the trimmed V and J ends, which lost 2 bases and 8 bases, there was a span of 27 bases. CDR1 and CDR2 (germline): SGHTA, FQGNSA. CDR3 in amino acids: CASSLTSQDSRRPGGYTF. CDR3 bases: TGTGCCAGCAGCTTAACCTCCCAGGACAGCCGGCGACCTGGCGGCTACACCTTC.

This clone appeared a single time. This sequence joins TRBV30 and TRBJ2-7; tentative D call: TRBD1 (6 bases). Trimming took off 3 bases at V and 7 bases at J, with 10 bases between the two ends. Germline V gene lookup returns CDR1 GTSNPN and CDR2 SVGIG (reference sequence). This CDR3 is 11 amino acids long. The CDR3 DNA follows: TGTGCCTGGAGCACAGGGTGGGAGCAGTACTTC. This codes for CAWSTGWEQYF. Drawing the rest from reference TRBV30 and TRBJ2-7, the complete variable domain is SQTIHQWPATLVQPVGSPLSLECTVEGTSNPNLYWYRQAAGRGLQLLFYSVGIGQISSEVPQNLSASRPQDRQFILSSKKLLLSDSGFYLCAWSTGWEQYFGPGTRLTVT.

The J gene is TRBJ2-6, the V gene TRBV6-5; D not certain. The CDR3 is made up of 14 amino acids. CDR1 and CDR2 from the germline V gene are MNHEY and SVGAGI. The CDR3: CATSALSGANVLTF. The CDR3 nucleotides are TGTGCTACCAGTGCGCTCTCTGGGGCCAACGTCCTGACTTTC.

The V gene is TRBV12-2, the J gene TRBJ2-2. TRBV12-2 is a listed pseudogene. The CDR3 has 16 amino acids. The CDR3 nucleotides are TGTGCAAGTCGCTTAGCTTGGAACGCGAACACCGGGGAGCTGTTTTTT. It translates to CASRLAWNANTGELFF.

The rearrangement joins TRBV29-1 to TRBJ2-5; D is perhaps TRBD2 (6 bases). CDR1 and CDR2 (germline): SQVTM, ANQGSEA. The CDR3 has 13 amino acids. V lost 4 bases and J 6 bases, leaving 15 bases between the germline ends. CDR3 sequence reads: CSVVGTLVQTQYF. The CDR3 DNA follows: TGCAGCGTTGTAGGGACTCTCGTGCAGACCCAGTACTTC.

The rearrangement joins TRBV9 to TRBJ2-7, with 7 bases that match TRBD2. Germline CDR1 reads SGDLS; CDR2 reads YYNGEE. With 4 bases clipped from V and 1 base from J, the junction kept 8 bases outside the gene matches. CDR3 length: 15 amino acids. For the CDR3, the DNA is TGTGCCAGCAGCCTGGGCGGGAGTACATCCTACGAGCAGTACTTC. Translated, it gives CASSLGGSTSYEQYF.

This chain links TRBV27 with TRBJ1-1; D remains unclear. With 4 bases removed from V and 7 bases from J, the gap between germline ends came to 13 bases. Per the germline V gene, CDR1 is MNHEY and CDR2 is SMNVEV (reference sequence). The CDR3 sequence is 13 residues long. CDR3 DNA sequence: TGTGCCAGCAGTTCCCACCGTCTCAATGAAGCTTTCTTT. It codes for CASSSHRLNEAFF.

About this clone: Other DNA sequences in the sample encode the same CDR3. The rearrangement joins TRBV5-6 to TRBJ2-5; no clear D gene. The V gene's germline CDR1 is SGHDT and CDR2 YYEEEE. The CDR3 extends over 12 amino acids. V was clipped by 1 base and J by 3 bases, with 4 bases between them. The CDR3 DNA follows: TGTGCCAGCAGCTTGCTCGAAGAGACCCAGTACTTC. It specifies CASSLLEETQYF.

V and J are TRBV10-3 and TRBJ2-1; possibly TRBD1 for D (5 bases). CDR3 length equals 14 residues. Germline V gene data show CDR1 as ENHRY and CDR2 as SYGVKD. V lost 2 bases, J lost 4 bases, and 9 bases lay in between. CDR3 in DNA: TGTGCCATCAGTGAGCTGACAGTATACAATGAGCAGTTCTTC. This translates into CAISELTVYNEQFF.